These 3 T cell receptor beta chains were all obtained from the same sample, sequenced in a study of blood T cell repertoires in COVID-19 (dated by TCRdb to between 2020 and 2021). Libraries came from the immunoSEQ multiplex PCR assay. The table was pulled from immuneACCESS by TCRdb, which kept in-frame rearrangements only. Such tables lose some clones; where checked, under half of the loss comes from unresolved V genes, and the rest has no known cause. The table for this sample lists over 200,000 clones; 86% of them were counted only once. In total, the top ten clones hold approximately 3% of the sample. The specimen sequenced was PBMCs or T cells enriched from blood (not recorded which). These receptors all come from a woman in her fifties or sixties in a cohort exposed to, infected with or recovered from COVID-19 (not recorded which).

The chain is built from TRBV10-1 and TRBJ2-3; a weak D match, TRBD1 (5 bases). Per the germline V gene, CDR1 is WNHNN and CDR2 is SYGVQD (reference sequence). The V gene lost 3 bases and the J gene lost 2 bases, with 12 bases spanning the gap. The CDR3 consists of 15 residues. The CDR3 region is CASSDYQGITDTQYF. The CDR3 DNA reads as TGCGCCAGCAGTGATTACCAGGGAATCACAGATACGCAGTATTTT.

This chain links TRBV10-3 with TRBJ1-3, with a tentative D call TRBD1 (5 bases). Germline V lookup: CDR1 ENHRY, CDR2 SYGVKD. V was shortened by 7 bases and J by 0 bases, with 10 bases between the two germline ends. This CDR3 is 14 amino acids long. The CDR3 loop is CAITPTDSGNTIYF. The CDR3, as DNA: TGTGCCATCACCCCGACAGACTCTGGAAACACCATATATTTT.

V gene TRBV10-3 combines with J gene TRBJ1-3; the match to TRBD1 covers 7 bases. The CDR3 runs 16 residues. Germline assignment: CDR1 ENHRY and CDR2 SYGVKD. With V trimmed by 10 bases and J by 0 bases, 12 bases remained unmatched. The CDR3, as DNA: TGTGCCACCGCGTACGGACAGGCCAGCTCTGGAAACACCATATATTTT. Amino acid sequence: CATAYGQASSGNTIYF.